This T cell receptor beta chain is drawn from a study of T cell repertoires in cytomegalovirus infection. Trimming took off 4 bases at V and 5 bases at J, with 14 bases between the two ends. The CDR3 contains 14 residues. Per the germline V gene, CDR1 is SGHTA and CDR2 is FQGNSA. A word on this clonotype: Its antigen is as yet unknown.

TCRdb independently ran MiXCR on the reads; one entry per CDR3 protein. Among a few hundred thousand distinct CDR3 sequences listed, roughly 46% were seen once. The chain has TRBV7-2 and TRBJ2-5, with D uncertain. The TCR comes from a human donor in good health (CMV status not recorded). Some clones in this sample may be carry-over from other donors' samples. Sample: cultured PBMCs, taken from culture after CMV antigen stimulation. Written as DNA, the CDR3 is TGTGCCAGCAGCTCCGAGTGGGTAGGGGAGACCCAGTACTTC. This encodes CASSSEWVGETQYF.